This passage covers 9 T cell receptor beta chains from one sample sequenced in a study of T-cell memory formation after mild COVID-19. TCRdb processed the 5' RACE reads anew with MiXCR; each CDR3 protein has one entry. Here the sample spans some 410,000 distinct CDR3 sequences, around 22% being singletons. Sequencing used PBMCs or a T cell subset sorted from them (not recorded which). These receptors originate from an adult woman who had mild COVID-19 (a few samples of this study predate the infection). Cell type and time point are not known.

The rearrangement links TRBV24-1 to TRBJ1-1; weak D call: TRBD1 (6 bases). The CDR3 runs to 13 residues. The V end was cut by 9 bases, the J end by 4 bases, with 14 bases between. CDR1 is KGHDR and CDR2 is SFDVKD in the germline V gene. Written as DNA, the CDR3 is TGTGCCACCTCGACAGGTGTTGGCACTGAAGCTTTCTTT. This translates into CATSTGVGTEAFF.

This clonotype was seen a handful of times. The chain employs TRBV20-1 and TRBJ1-5, with 7 positions matching TRBD1. Per the germline V gene, CDR1 is DFQATT and CDR2 is SNEGSKA (reference sequence). The CDR3 sequence is 14 residues long. With 3 bases clipped from V and 8 bases from J, the junction kept 10 bases outside the gene matches. The CDR3: CSASGAGGVEPQHF. CDR3 sequence (DNA): TGCAGTGCTAGCGGGGCAGGGGGGGTCGAGCCCCAGCATTTT.

This clonotype was counted many times. The rearrangement links TRBV7-8 to TRBJ2-7; D may be TRBD2 (5 bases). CDR3 length: 13 residues. The V gene lost 6 bases and the J gene lost 2 bases, with 11 bases spanning the gap. Germline CDR1 and CDR2: SGHVS and FQNEAQ. CDR3 DNA sequence: TGTGCCAGCAGGACCCGGGGTACCTACGAGCAGTACTTC. Translated: CASRTRGTYEQYF.

This clonotype was recorded a few times. This chain joins TRBV11-2 and TRBJ2-7; the D call may be TRBD1 or TRBD2 (5 bases each). There are 13 residues in the CDR3. V lost 2 bases, J lost 7 bases, and 12 bases lay in between. CDR1 and CDR2 (germline): SGHAT, FQNNGV. CDR3 nucleotide sequence: TGTGCCAGCAGCTTAAGGGGTGAGGGGGAGCAGTACTTC. Protein product: CASSLRGEGEQYF.

This clonotype was recorded a few times. This rearrangement joins TRBV20-1 to TRBJ1-1, with D tentatively TRBD1 (6 bases). Trimming removed 3 bases from V and 3 bases from J, with 17 bases in between. Per the germline V gene, CDR1 is DFQATT and CDR2 is SNEGSKA (reference sequence). CDR3 length: 15 amino acids. The CDR3 loop is CSASKGGLGDTEAFF. The CDR3 DNA follows: TGCAGTGCTAGCAAAGGGGGGCTTGGCGACACTGAAGCTTTCTTT.

A few counts support this clonotype. This rearrangement joins TRBV7-9 to TRBJ2-1; TRBD1 matches at 7 bases. Germline V gives CDR1 SEHNR, CDR2 FQNEAQ (reference sequence). J gave up 0 bases and V 5 bases, and 10 bases lay outside the gene matches. This CDR3 comprises 17 residues. As DNA, the CDR3 is TGTGCCAGCAGCCCCCGTCAGGGGGAGATCTCCTACAATGAGCAGTTCTTC. Translation gives CASSPRQGEISYNEQFF.

Only a few counts were recorded for this clonotype. This rearrangement joins TRBV11-2 to TRBJ2-1; D not certain. This CDR3 has 14 residues. V was cut by 4 bases and J by 9 bases, with 16 bases left in between. Germline V gives CDR1 SGHAT, CDR2 FQNNGV. The CDR3 DNA reads as TGTGCCAGCAGCTCCGCTCGATCCCGCGGTGAGCAGTTCTTC. Protein product: CASSSARSRGEQFF.

This clonotype showed up just a few times. The rearrangement joins TRBV5-1 to TRBJ1-2; D remains ambiguous. Germline V gene sequence: CDR1 SGHRS, CDR2 YFSETQ. CDR3 size: 14 residues. With 4 bases removed from V and 8 bases from J, the gap between germline ends came to 18 bases. CDR3: CASSPTRIRGGYTF. The CDR3 nucleotides read TGCGCCAGCAGCCCTACAAGGATCCGAGGCGGCTACACCTTC.

This clonotype was seen ten or more times. The CDR3 protein is CASSPGTSGTSPRFEQYF. CDR3 nucleotides: TGTGCCAGCAGTCCCGGGACTAGCGGGACCTCCCCGCGGTTCGAGCAGTACTTC. The chain recombines TRBV6-5 with TRBJ2-7; 13 bases map to TRBD2. V lost 5 bases and J lost 6; bases outside the gene matches: 16. CDR1 is MNHEY, CDR2 SVGAGI, per germline. The CDR3 has 18 amino acids.